The 27 T cell receptor beta chains reported below all come from one sample, sequenced in a study of blood T cells in healthy people across ages. Alongside a J-beta primer mix, a sample-barcoded 5' primer served in a second PCR lasting roughly 6 to 11 cycles. TCRdb analysed the 5' RACE reads with MiXCR anew, one entry per CDR3 protein. The repertoire holds about 780,000 distinct CDR3 sequences, with 20% to 30% as singletons. This sample was also put to use in a study of T cells of mothers and their children.

Sequences were obtained from blood. All receptors come from a boy aged 5 to 17 in good health.

CDR3: CASSVVDVNAYNEQFF. The DNA for the CDR3 is TGTGCCAGCAGCGTAGTCGATGTAAACGCCTACAATGAGCAGTTCTTC. The chain employs TRBV9 and TRBJ2-1; no clear D. This CDR3 is 16 amino acids long. Germline CDR1 is SGDLS and CDR2 is YYNGEE. The ends were cut back, 0 bases at V and 2 bases at J, with 12 bases in the middle.

This clonotype occurred many times. The V call is TRBV9, the J call TRBJ2-1; D gene ambiguous. Per the germline V gene, CDR1 is SGDLS and CDR2 is YYNGEE. The CDR3 runs to 13 residues. With 4 bases removed from V and 4 bases from J, the gap between germline ends came to 9 bases. The CDR3 bases are TGTGCCAGCAGCTTACCCCCGTACAATGAGCAGTTCTTC. Translated: CASSLPPYNEQFF.

This clonotype was detected once. The J gene is TRBJ2-5, the V gene TRBV12-3 or TRBV12-4; 7 bases are shared with TRBD1. This CDR3 region has 13 residues. J was trimmed by 11 bases and V by 6 bases; bases with no gene match: 12. CDR3 loop: CASRGTARDGQYF. The CDR3 DNA is TGTGCCAGCAGGGGGACAGCCAGGGACGGGCAGTACTTC.

This clonotype showed up just a few times. V usage is TRBV12-3 or TRBV12-4 and J usage is TRBJ2-5; no definite D call. V dropped 3 bases and J dropped 2 bases, with 7 bases sitting between them. This CDR3 comprises 13 residues. In DNA form, the CDR3 reads TGTGCCAGCAGTTTTAATCGTCAAGAGACCCAGTACTTC. It yields the protein CASSFNRQETQYF.

V is TRBV7-9 and J is TRBJ1-2; 7 bases are shared with TRBD1. Trimming took 5 bases from V and 3 from J; bases not matched to a gene: 6. Germline V CDR1 and CDR2: SEHNR, FQNEAQ (reference sequence). The CDR3 loop spans 14 amino acids. CDR3: CASSKGTADYGYTF. The DNA of the CDR3 is TGTGCCAGCAGCAAAGGGACAGCTGACTATGGCTACACCTTC.

The sample holds one count of this clonotype. V is TRBV2 and J is TRBJ1-5; no reliable D call. With 2 bases removed from V and 0 bases from J, the gap between germline ends came to 8 bases. Per the germline V gene, CDR1 is SNHLY and CDR2 is FYNNEI. This CDR3 region has 15 residues. DNA of the CDR3: TGTGCCAGCAGTGAATTGACGGCTAGCAATCAGCCCCAGCATTTT. Amino acids: CASSELTASNQPQHF.

The rearrangement links TRBV27 to TRBJ1-2; D perhaps matches TRBD1 (5 bases). The V gene's germline CDR1 is MNHEY and CDR2 SMNVEV (reference sequence). The germline V and J ends were trimmed by 5 bases and 4 bases, with 14 bases remaining between them. This CDR3 contains 14 residues. For the CDR3, the DNA is TGTGCCAGCAGTGCCCCCGGGACTCCCTATGGCTACACCTTC. This codes for CASSAPGTPYGYTF.

This chain joins TRBV2 and TRBJ1-4, with a tentative D call TRBD1 (5 bases). CDR1 and CDR2 (germline): SNHLY, FYNNEI. V gave up 10 bases and J gave up 8 bases, with 14 bases separating them. There are 12 residues in the CDR3. The CDR3 nucleotides are TGTGCCACCCGGGACCCGGGCGAAAAACTGTTTTTT. This sequence encodes CATRDPGEKLFF. The entire variable domain, with the rest obtained from reference TRBV2 and TRBJ1-4, is as follows: EPEVTQTPSHQVTQMGQEVILRCVPISNHLYFYWYRQILGQKVEFLVSFYNNEISEKSEIFDDQFSVERPDGSNFTLKIRSTKLEDSAMYFCATRDPGEKLFFGSGTQLSVL.

The gene calls are TRBV20-1 and TRBJ1-1, with D possibly TRBD1 on 6 matching bases. Germline CDR1 reads DFQATT; CDR2 reads SNEGSKA (reference sequence). V was pared by 6 bases and J by 3 bases, with 14 bases between. The CDR3 is made up of 13 amino acids. The CDR3 nucleotides read TGCAGTGCGCCGACAGGAGTGTACACTGAAGCTTTCTTT. This sequence encodes CSAPTGVYTEAFF.

This clonotype was seen only a few times. This CDR3 is CASGRTDSSYEQYF. In nucleotides, the CDR3 is TGTGCCAGCGGGAGGACTGACAGCTCCTACGAGCAGTACTTC. The rearrangement joins TRBV12-3 or TRBV12-4 to TRBJ2-7, with D maybe TRBD2 (6 bases). The CDR3 contains 14 residues. Trimming took 8 bases from V and 0 from J, leaving 14 bases between them.

This clonotype turned up a few times. The V call is TRBV21-1, the J call TRBJ1-2; the table's D call, TRBD1, has no DNA check behind it. TRBV21-1 is a pseudogene segment. CDR3 size: 13 residues. CDR3 sequence: CASSPRRAQTLTF. The CDR3 coding sequence is TGTGCCAGCAGCCCCCGCAGGGCGCAGACTCTTACCTTC.

This clonotype was observed a few times. The chain is built from TRBV4-1 and TRBJ2-5, with TRBD1 identical over 9 bases. CDR3 length: 15 residues. The germline CDR1 and CDR2 sequences are MGHRA and YSYEKL. V gave up 5 bases and J gave up 2 bases; unmatched junction bases: 6. The CDR3 bases are TGCGCCAGCAGCGCCACAGGGGGCTTGCAAGAGACCCAGTACTTC. Translating gives CASSATGGLQETQYF.

This clonotype was seen a handful of times. This rearrangement joins TRBV7-9 to TRBJ1-4, with D unresolved. Germline V gene data show CDR1 as SEHNR and CDR2 as FQNEAQ (reference sequence). CDR3 length equals 13 residues. The V and J ends lost 6 bases and 7 bases respectively, with 12 bases between them. The CDR3 sequence is CASRPNMGEKLFF. The CDR3 DNA sequence: TGTGCCAGCAGACCAAACATGGGTGAAAAACTGTTTTTT.

The chain links TRBV7-2 to TRBJ2-5; D not resolved. TRBJ2-7 explains the end of the DNA better; the J call may be wrong. There are 13 residues in the CDR3. Germline V gene sequence: CDR1 SGHTA, CDR2 FQGNSA. CDR3 protein: CASSLAPGGEQYF. The CDR3 DNA reads as TGTGCCAGCAGCTTAGCGCCGGGTGGCGAGCAGTACTTC.

The chain recombines TRBV5-1 with TRBJ1-1; D possibly corresponds to TRBD1 (6 bases). V lost 4 bases and J lost 9, with 25 bases in between. CDR3 length: 16 amino acids. Germline values: CDR1 SGHRS, CDR2 YFSETQ. In DNA form, the CDR3 reads TGCGCCAGCAGCCGGGGGCCCAAAGGATCCCCGGTTAAAGCTTTCTTT. This codes for CASSRGPKGSPVKAFF.

The gene calls are TRBV15 and TRBJ2-3; TRBD1 matches 11 bases. After removal of 5 bases from V and 1 base from J, the junction contained 5 bases not matched to a gene. The CDR3 has 16 residues. Germline V CDR1 and CDR2: LNHNV, YYDKDF (reference sequence). The CDR3 reads CATSFWTGGGTDTQYF. The CDR3 region has the DNA TGTGCCACCAGCTTCTGGACAGGGGGCGGCACAGATACGCAGTATTTT. The full variable domain, its missing parts supplied by reference TRBV15 and TRBJ2-3, is DAMVIQNPRYQVTQFGKPVTLSCSQTLNHNVMYWYQQKSSQAPKLLFHYYDKDFNNEADTPDNFQSRRPNTSFCFLDIRSPGLGDTAMYLCATSFWTGGGTDTQYFGPGTRLTVL.

The chain is built from TRBV29-1 and TRBJ2-7, with D possibly being TRBD2 (5 bases). The CDR3 extends over 13 amino acids. Trimming removed 5 bases at V and 3 bases at J, with 14 bases between. Germline assignment: CDR1 SQVTM and CDR2 ANQGSEA. In nucleotides, the CDR3 is TGCAGCGTTCAGGAGGATCCATTCTACGAGCAGTACTTC. Amino acids: CSVQEDPFYEQYF.

The V call is TRBV5-1, the J call TRBJ1-6; 9 bases align to TRBD1. The CDR3 is made up of 14 amino acids. From germline, CDR1 is SGHRS and CDR2 YFSETQ. V lost 4 bases, J lost 9 bases, and 5 bases stayed unmatched. The DNA of the CDR3 is TGCGCCAGCAGCCCGGGACAGGGTGCTTCACCCCTCCACTTT. This translates into CASSPGQGASPLHF.

A few counts support this clonotype. The chain uses TRBV20-1 and TRBJ2-7; D might be TRBD1 (5 bases). CDR1 DFQATT and CDR2 SNEGSKA come from the germline V gene (reference sequence). The CDR3 consists of 13 residues. V was trimmed by 1 base and J by 2 bases, leaving 9 bases between them. CDR3: CSARASRAYEQYF. The DNA of the CDR3 is TGCAGTGCTAGAGCCTCCAGGGCCTACGAGCAGTACTTC.

This sequence joins TRBV28 and TRBJ2-5; 11 nucleotides line up with TRBD1. Germline V lookup: CDR1 MDHEN, CDR2 SYDVKM. This CDR3 comprises 16 residues. Trimming removed 6 bases from V and 7 bases from J; junction bases left unmatched: 13. This CDR3 is CASSFTGTGGFGTQYF. CDR3 in DNA: TGTGCCAGCAGCTTTACCGGGACAGGGGGTTTCGGGACCCAGTACTTC.

This clonotype occurred a few times. The chain is built from TRBV18 and TRBJ2-7, with D hard to call. This CDR3 contains 13 residues. Germline loops: CDR1 KGHSH, CDR2 LQKENI. Trimming removed 1 base from V and 5 bases from J, with 9 bases in between. CDR3 DNA sequence: TGTGCCAGCTCACCACGTAACCGTGACGAGCAGTACTTC. Its protein is CASSPRNRDEQYF.

This clonotype has a handful of counts. V usage is TRBV12-3 or TRBV12-4 and J usage is TRBJ2-1; D gene unclear. Trimming removed 6 bases at V and 10 bases at J, with 10 bases between. This CDR3 spans 11 amino acids. CDR3 loop: CASSPAKEQFF. The CDR3 DNA reads as TGTGCCAGCAGCCCTGCGAAGGAGCAGTTCTTC.

This clonotype has just a few counts. CDR3 coding DNA: TGTGCCACCAGTGATGCAGCGGGGACCGATACGCAGTATTTT. Translating it yields CATSDAAGTDTQYF. The chain couples TRBV24-1 to TRBJ2-3; the match to TRBD2 covers 7 bases. This CDR3 is built from 14 residues. Looked up from germline, CDR1 is KGHDR and CDR2 is SFDVKD. V trimming: 3 bases; J trimming: 6 bases; junction bases outside the gene matches: 5.

This chain connects TRBV7-9 to TRBJ2-1, with 11 bases that match TRBD2. Losses at the gene ends were 5 bases for V and 7 bases for J; bases not matched to a gene: 10. This CDR3 spans 16 amino acids. Germline-derived CDR1 and CDR2 are SEHNR and FQNEAQ (reference sequence). The CDR3: CASSILSGGAENEQFF. The CDR3 DNA reads TGTGCCAGCAGCATCCTTAGCGGGGGGGCCGAGAATGAGCAGTTCTTC.

The rearrangement joins TRBV12-3 or TRBV12-4 to TRBJ2-7; D gene ambiguous. V was trimmed by 6 bases and J by 0 bases, leaving 12 bases between them. The CDR3 extends over 14 amino acids. The CDR3 bases are TGTGCCAGCAGCCCCGTGGGCGGCTCCTACGAGCAGTACTTC. Its protein product is CASSPVGGSYEQYF.

V usage is TRBV7-9 and J usage is TRBJ1-2; no reliable D call. The CDR3 loop spans 17 amino acids. V was clipped by 6 bases and J by 8 bases, with 28 bases between them. Germline V lookup: CDR1 SEHNR, CDR2 FQNEAQ (reference sequence). The CDR3 coding sequence is TGTGCCAGCAGACTCCTATCGACTTCCTCCGCCGATTGGGGCTACACCTTC. Amino acid sequence: CASRLLSTSSADWGYTF. The variable domain in full, with the rest retrieved from reference TRBV7-9 and TRBJ1-2, is DTGVSQNPRHKITKRGQNVTFRCDPISEHNRLYWYRQTLGQGPEFLTYFQNEAQLEKSRLLSDRFSAERPKGSFSTLEIQRTEQGDSAMYLCASRLLSTSSADWGYTFGSGTRLTVV.

The V call is TRBV4-1, the J call TRBJ1-2, with 8 bases matching TRBD1. CDR1 is MGHRA, CDR2 YSYEKL, per germline. V shed 4 bases and J 4 bases; nucleotides not matched to a gene: 8. The CDR3 length is 15 residues. The CDR3 protein is CASSLNQGASYGYTF. The CDR3 nucleotides read TGCGCCAGCAGCCTGAACCAGGGGGCGAGCTATGGCTACACCTTC.